Here is one T cell receptor (beta chain) with its context. Generated by immunoSEQ multiplex PCR, the TCRdb table keeps only in-frame clones and is missing some. The sample carries about 15,000 clones, over 75% recorded once. The data are from a study of technical replicates of blood from a few donors. Losses at the gene ends were 4 bases for V and 3 bases for J; bases not matched to a gene: 5. In germline, CDR1 is LGHNA, CDR2 YNFKEQ. The CDR3 runs to 18 residues. The specimen was PBMCs. This sequence was found in a human donor in good health. The V and J genes are TRBV4-2 and TRBJ2-6; 14 bases match TRBD2. The CDR3 DNA sequence: TGTGCCAGCAGCCCGGGACTAGCGGGAGAAGTTGGGGCCAACGTCCTGACTTTC. Amino acids: CASSPGLAGEVGANVLTF.